This is a list of T cell receptor beta chains from one sample in a study of molecular identifiers for immune sequencing clone quantification. TCRdb reprocessed the PCR reads with MiXCR, giving one entry per CDR3 protein. The sample holds about 320,000 distinct CDR3 sequences, over 20% seen once. The sequenced sample was naive CD8+ T cells from blood, with Jurkat cell RNA spiked in. The receptor set was obtained from a human donor in good health. Some libraries in this study had Jurkat cell RNA spiked in. Each CDR3 is given with its conserved first and last residue. The order of the fields is D gene, clone size, V gene, J gene, CDR3 protein, CDR3 DNA. The D gene is left open where the match is weak. The size entry is marked missing in some rows and otherwise reads once, few, many or a size class.

D: TRBD1
size: many
V: TRBV4-1
J: TRBJ1-5
CDR3: CASKRGQSLNQPQHF
DNA: TGCGCCAGCAAAAGGGGACAGAGTCTAAATCAGCCCCAGCATTTT

D: .
size: many
V: TRBV9
J: TRBJ1-1
CDR3: CASSVGGALDTEAFF
DNA: TGTGCCAGCAGCGTTGGAGGGGCCTTAGACACTGAAGCTTTCTTT

D: .
size: .
V: TRBV14
J: TRBJ2-3
CDR3: CASSQASGDTDTQYF
DNA: TGTGCCAGCAGCCAAGCCAGCGGGGACACAGATACGCAGTACTTT

D: .
size: many
V: TRBV2
J: TRBJ2-5
CDR3: CASSGPSLRETQYF
DNA: TGTGCCAGCAGTGGTCCCAGCCTTCGAGAGACCCAGTACTTC

D: .
size: many
V: TRBV5-1
J: TRBJ1-5
CDR3: CASSLGQGGRPQHF
DNA: TGCGCCAGCAGCTTGGGGCAGGGAGGTCGGCCCCAGCATTTT

D: .
size: many
V: TRBV29-1
J: TRBJ1-1
CDR3: CSVTGLEAFF
DNA: TGCAGCGTTACGGGACTTGAAGCTTTCTTT

D: TRBD1
size: many
V: TRBV24-1
J: TRBJ1-5
CDR3: CATSDTGVLHF
DNA: TGTGCCACCAGTGATACAGGGGTTCTTCATTTT

D: .
size: many
V: TRBV29-1
J: TRBJ2-7
CDR3: CSVELQGRSYEQYF
DNA: TGCAGCGTTGAACTACAGGGGAGGTCCTACGAGCAGTACTTC

D: .
size: few
V: TRBV7-9
J: TRBJ2-1
CDR3: CASSLFLAYEQFF
DNA: TGTGCCAGCAGCTTATTTTTAGCCTATGAGCAGTTCTTC

D: .
size: many
V: TRBV6-5
J: TRBJ2-7
CDR3: CASSYTQGWSSYEQYF
DNA: TGTGCCAGCAGTTACACCCAAGGTTGGAGCTCCTACGAGCAGTACTTC

D: .
size: many
V: TRBV7-9
J: TRBJ2-7
CDR3: CASSFPGTHEQYF
DNA: TGTGCCAGCAGCTTTCCGGGCACCCACGAGCAGTACTTC

D: .
size: many
V: TRBV14
J: TRBJ2-5
CDR3: CASSATGFQETQYF
DNA: TGTGCCAGCAGCGCCACCGGGTTCCAAGAGACCCAGTACTTC

D: .
size: many
V: TRBV3-1
J: TRBJ1-1
CDR3: CASSQDMGTLTEAFF
DNA: TGTGCCAGCAGCCAAGATATGGGGACGCTCACTGAAGCTTTCTTT

D: .
size: many
V: TRBV6-5
J: TRBJ2-7
CDR3: CASSYGTPLYEQYF
DNA: TGTGCCAGCAGTTACGGGACACCCCTCTACGAGCAGTACTTC

D: .
size: .
V: TRBV2
J: TRBJ2-1
CDR3: CASSAVVGGNEQFF
DNA: TGTGCCAGCAGTGCAGTAGTAGGGGGGAATGAGCAGTTCTTC

D: TRBD1
size: few
V: TRBV5-6
J: TRBJ1-3
CDR3: CASTLETGDSENTIYF
DNA: TGTGCCAGCACCTTGGAGACAGGGGACTCTGAAAACACCATATATTTT

D: TRBD1
size: many
V: TRBV4-1
J: TRBJ2-7
CDR3: CASSDMGQGQYEQYF
DNA: TGCGCCAGCAGCGACATGGGACAGGGTCAATACGAGCAGTACTTC

D: .
size: many
V: TRBV12-3/TRBV12-4
J: TRBJ2-3
CDR3: CASSPTGDTQYF
DNA: TGTGCCAGCAGCCCGACCGGAGATACGCAGTATTTT

D: TRBD2
size: .
V: TRBV18
J: TRBJ2-7
CDR3: CASSLAGRGSDEQYF
DNA: TGTGCCAGCTCACTAGCGGGGCGGGGGAGCGACGAGCAGTACTTC

D: .
size: many
V: TRBV6-2/TRBV6-3
J: TRBJ2-7
CDR3: CASSSEGVTSYEQYF
DNA: TGTGCCAGCAGCTCCGAGGGGGTAACCTCCTACGAGCAGTACTTC

D: TRBD1
size: many
V: TRBV7-3
J: TRBJ2-5
CDR3: CASSRDSEETQYF
DNA: TGTGCCAGCAGCCGGGACAGCGAAGAGACCCAGTACTTC

D: .
size: many
V: TRBV15
J: TRBJ2-3
CDR3: CATSRDGESTDTQYF
DNA: TGTGCCACCAGCAGAGATGGGGAGAGCACAGATACGCAGTATTTT